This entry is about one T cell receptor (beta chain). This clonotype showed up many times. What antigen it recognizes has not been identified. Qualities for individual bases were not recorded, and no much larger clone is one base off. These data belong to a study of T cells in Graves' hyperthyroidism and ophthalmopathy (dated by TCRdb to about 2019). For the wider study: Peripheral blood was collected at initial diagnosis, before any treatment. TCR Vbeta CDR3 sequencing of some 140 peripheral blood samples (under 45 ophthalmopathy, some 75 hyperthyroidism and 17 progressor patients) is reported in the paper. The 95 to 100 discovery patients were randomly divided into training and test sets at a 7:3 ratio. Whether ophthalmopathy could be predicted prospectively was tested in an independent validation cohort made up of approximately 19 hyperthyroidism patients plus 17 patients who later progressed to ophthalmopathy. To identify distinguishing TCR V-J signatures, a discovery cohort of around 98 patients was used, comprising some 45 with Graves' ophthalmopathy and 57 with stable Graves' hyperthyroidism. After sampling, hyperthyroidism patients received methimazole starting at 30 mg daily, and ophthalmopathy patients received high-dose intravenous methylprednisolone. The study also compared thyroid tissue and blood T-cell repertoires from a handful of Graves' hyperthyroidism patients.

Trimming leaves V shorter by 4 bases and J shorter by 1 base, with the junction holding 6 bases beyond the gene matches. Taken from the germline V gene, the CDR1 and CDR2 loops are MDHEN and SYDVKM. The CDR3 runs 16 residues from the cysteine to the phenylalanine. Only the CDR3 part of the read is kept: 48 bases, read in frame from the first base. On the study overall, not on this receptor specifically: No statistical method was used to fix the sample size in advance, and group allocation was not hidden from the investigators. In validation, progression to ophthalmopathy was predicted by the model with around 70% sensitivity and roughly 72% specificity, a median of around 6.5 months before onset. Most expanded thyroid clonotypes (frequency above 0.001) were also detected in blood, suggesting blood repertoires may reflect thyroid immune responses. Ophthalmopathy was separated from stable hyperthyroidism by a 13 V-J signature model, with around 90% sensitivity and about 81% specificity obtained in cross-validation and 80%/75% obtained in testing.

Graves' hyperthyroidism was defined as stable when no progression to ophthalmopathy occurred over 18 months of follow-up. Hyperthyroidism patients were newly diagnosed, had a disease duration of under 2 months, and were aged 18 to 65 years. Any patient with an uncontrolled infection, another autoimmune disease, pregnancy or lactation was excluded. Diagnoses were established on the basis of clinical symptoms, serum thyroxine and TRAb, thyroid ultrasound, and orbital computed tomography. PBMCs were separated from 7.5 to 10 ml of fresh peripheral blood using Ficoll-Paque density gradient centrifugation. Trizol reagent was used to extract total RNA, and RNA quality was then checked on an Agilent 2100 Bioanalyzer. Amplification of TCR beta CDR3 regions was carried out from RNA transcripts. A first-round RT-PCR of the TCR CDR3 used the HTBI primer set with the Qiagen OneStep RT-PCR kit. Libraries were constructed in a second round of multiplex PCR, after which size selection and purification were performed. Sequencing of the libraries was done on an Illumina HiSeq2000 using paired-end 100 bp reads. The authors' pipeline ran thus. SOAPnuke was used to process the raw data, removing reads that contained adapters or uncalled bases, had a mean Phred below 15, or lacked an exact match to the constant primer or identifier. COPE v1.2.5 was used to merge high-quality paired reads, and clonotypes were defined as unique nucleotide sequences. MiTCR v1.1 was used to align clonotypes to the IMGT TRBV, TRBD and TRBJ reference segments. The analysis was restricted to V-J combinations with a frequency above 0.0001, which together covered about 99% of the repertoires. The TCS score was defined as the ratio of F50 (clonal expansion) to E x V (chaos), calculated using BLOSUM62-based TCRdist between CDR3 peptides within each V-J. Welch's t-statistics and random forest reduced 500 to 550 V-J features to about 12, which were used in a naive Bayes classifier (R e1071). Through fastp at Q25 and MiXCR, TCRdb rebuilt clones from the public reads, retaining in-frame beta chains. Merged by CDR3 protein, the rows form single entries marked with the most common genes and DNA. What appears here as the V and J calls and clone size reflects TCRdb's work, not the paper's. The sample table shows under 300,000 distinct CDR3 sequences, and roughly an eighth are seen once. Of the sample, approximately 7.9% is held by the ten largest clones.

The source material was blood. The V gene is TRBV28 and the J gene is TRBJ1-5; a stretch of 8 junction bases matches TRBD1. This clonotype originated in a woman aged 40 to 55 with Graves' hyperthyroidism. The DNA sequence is TGTGCCAGCAGTTGGGCAGGGGGCGCCAGCAATCAGCCCCAGCATTTT. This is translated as CASSWAGGASNQPQHF.